This T cell receptor (beta chain) originates from a study of Graves' ophthalmopathy and Graves' hyperthyroidism (dated by TCRdb to about 2018). About the investigation overall: Peripheral blood was collected before any treatment was given, at the time of initial diagnosis. The study used TCR beta repertoire signatures to distinguish Graves' ophthalmopathy from Graves' hyperthyroidism and to predict progression to ophthalmopathy. In total, approximately 130 blood samples were TCR-sequenced: 40 to 45 ophthalmopathy, some 75 hyperthyroidism and approximately 17 hyperthyroidism-to-ophthalmopathy patients. To explore V-J signatures that separate ophthalmopathy from hyperthyroidism, a discovery set of about a hundred patients was enrolled, consisting of under 50 with ophthalmopathy and 57 with stable hyperthyroidism. An independent validation cohort was composed of fewer than 20 hyperthyroidism patients and more than 15 patients who later progressed from hyperthyroidism to ophthalmopathy. In a handful of hyperthyroidism patients, the T-cell repertoire of thyroid tissue was compared with the T-cell repertoire of blood. Following sample collection, hyperthyroidism patients were given methimazole at a starting dose of 30 mg daily, and ophthalmopathy patients were given high-dose intravenous methylprednisolone.

Concerning this clonotype: There is no known antigen for this receptor. Nothing much larger sits one base from this clone, and base qualities are not available.

Ophthalmopathy patients had moderately to severely active disease, Clinical Activity Score of at least 3, NOSPECS grade of at least 4, and disease duration under 3 months. Patients with other autoimmune diseases, uncontrolled infections, pregnancy or lactation were excluded from the study. Diagnosis was based on clinical symptoms, serum thyroxine, TRAb, thyroid ultrasound and orbital computed tomography. Using Ficoll-Paque density gradient centrifugation, PBMCs were isolated from 10 ml of fresh peripheral blood. Trizol reagent was used to extract the total RNA, and its quality was then checked on an Agilent 2100 Bioanalyzer. TCR beta CDR3 regions were amplified from RNA transcripts for repertoire sequencing. The first round was an RT-PCR using HTBI primers with the Qiagen OneStep RT-PCR kit, and this first round was followed by a second-round multiplex PCR, then size selection and purification. Sequencing of the libraries was carried out on an Illumina HiSeq2000 in paired-end mode with 100 bp reads. The original pipeline was this. SOAPnuke was used for read processing, and reads with adapters, uncalled bases, a mean Phred below 15, or no exact constant-primer or identifier match were discarded. COPE v1.2.5 was used to merge high-quality paired reads. Clonotypes were defined as unique nucleotide sequences and were aligned to IMGT TRB V, D and J references using MiTCR v1.1. Analysis was restricted to V-J combinations with a frequency above 0.0001, which covered 99% to 99.2% of repertoires. For each V-J combination, a TCR clonal expansion and chaos score was defined as F50 clonal expansion divided by the chaos observed in the TCRdist matrix. Welch's t-statistics and random forest were used to reduce features to about a dozen V-J combinations, which were fed into a naive Bayes classifier. Thyroid-blood repertoire similarity was quantified with the Morisita-Horn index. In-frame beta chains were kept once TCRdb had trimmed the public reads at Q25 with fastp and called clones with MiXCR. Under each unique CDR3 protein, matching rows form one entry showing the most common genes and DNA. These V and J calls originate from TCRdb's pipeline instead of the authors' own analysis. This sample comprises roughly 700,000 distinct CDR3 sequences, around 40% of them detected only once. 44% of the sample rests with the top ten.

Overall results and qualifications from the work: In validation, the model predicted ophthalmopathy progression with over 60% sensitivity and approximately 72% specificity; roughly 12 predicted patients were CT-confirmed with GO in a median of around 6 months. Most expanded thyroid clonotypes with a frequency above 0.001 also appeared in blood, which suggests that blood repertoires may reflect the immune response in the thyroid. Sample size was not predetermined statistically, and investigators were not blinded to group allocation. Ophthalmopathy was separated from stable hyperthyroidism by the 13-signature model with 85% to 90% sensitivity and 81% to 84% specificity in cross-validation and with 80%/75% in the test set.

This TCR was recovered from an adult man with Graves' ophthalmopathy. Sequences were obtained from peripheral blood.

The bases read TGCAGCGTTGAAGGCAGGGAGTACGATGAAAAACTGTTTTTT. Its protein is CSVEGREYDEKLFF. In this chain, TRBV29-1 is recombined with TRBJ1-4; TRBD1 could be the D gene, as 5 bases match. A distance of 12 bases separates the germline ends of V and J, which lose 1 base and 6 bases respectively. CDR1 and CDR2 (SQVTM, ANQGSEA) derive from the germline V gene. The CDR3 starts with the cysteine, ends with the phenylalanine, and has 14 residues. Solely the CDR3 DNA is kept, with 42 bases framed from the first base.